In its sample, the clone carrying this T cell receptor (beta chain) was seen a few times. This sample is part of a study of T cells in Graves' hyperthyroidism and ophthalmopathy. Using RNA transcripts as the source, TCR beta CDR3 regions were amplified. The HTBI set primed first-round TCR CDR3 RT-PCR. MiXCR, run by TCRdb on the multiplex PCR reads, gives a single entry per CDR3 protein. Here the sample spans some 530,000 distinct CDR3 sequences, roughly 22% being singletons. The source is a woman aged 65 to 85 with Graves' ophthalmopathy. Sequenced input: blood.

CDR3 in amino acids: CASSFFLGFGTNTGELFF. DNA for the CDR3: TGTGCCAGCAGTTTCTTCTTGGGGTTTGGGACGAACACCGGGGAGCTGTTTTTT. The gene calls are TRBV12-3 or TRBV12-4 and TRBJ2-2; D not certain. This CDR3 is built from 18 residues. V was clipped by 3 bases and J by 0 bases, with 17 bases between them.